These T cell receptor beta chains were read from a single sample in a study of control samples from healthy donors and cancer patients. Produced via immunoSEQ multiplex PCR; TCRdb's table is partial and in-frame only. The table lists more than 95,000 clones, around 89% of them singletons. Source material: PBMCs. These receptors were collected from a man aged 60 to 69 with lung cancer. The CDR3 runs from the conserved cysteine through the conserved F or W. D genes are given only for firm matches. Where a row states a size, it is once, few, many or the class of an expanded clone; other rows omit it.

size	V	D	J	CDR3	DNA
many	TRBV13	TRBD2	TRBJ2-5	CASSPESFPAGSETQYF	TGTGCCAGCAGCCCCGAGTCGTTTCCAGCGGGATCAGAGACCCAGTACTTC
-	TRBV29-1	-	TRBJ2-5	CSVEDSYQETQYF	TGCAGCGTTGAGGACAGTTACCAAGAGACCCAGTACTTC
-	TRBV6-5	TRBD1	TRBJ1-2	CASSSDRGRANYGYTF	TGTGCCAGCAGTTCCGACAGGGGGCGGGCTAACTATGGCTACACCTTC
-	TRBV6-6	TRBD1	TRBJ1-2	CASSPRDSGYTF	TGTGCCAGCAGCCCCCGGGACAGTGGCTACACCTTC
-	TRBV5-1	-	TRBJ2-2	CASSLAANTGELFF	TGCGCCAGCAGCTTGGCTGCGAACACCGGGGAGCTGTTTTTT
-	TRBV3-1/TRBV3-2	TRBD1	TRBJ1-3	CASRRTGTGMGNTIYF	TGTGCCAGCAGGCGTACCGGGACAGGGATGGGAAACACCATATATTTT
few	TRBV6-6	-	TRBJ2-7	CASSGPGMEQYF	TGTGCCAGCAGCGGACCGGGTATGGAGCAGTACTTC
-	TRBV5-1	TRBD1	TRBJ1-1	CASRNYKGQVDYPNTEAFF	TGCGCCAGCAGGAACTATAAGGGACAGGTAGATTACCCGAACACTGAAGCTTTCTTT
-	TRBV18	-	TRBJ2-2	CASSPPQQGNTGELFF	TGTGCCAGCTCACCACCGCAACAGGGGAACACCGGGGAGCTGTTTTTT
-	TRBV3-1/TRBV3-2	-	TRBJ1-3	CASSQDRSGNTIYF	TGTGCCAGCAGCCAAGATCGCTCTGGAAACACCATATATTTT
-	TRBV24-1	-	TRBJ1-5	CATSEGSSNQPQHF	TGTGCCACCAGTGAAGGCAGCAGCAATCAGCCCCAGCATTTT
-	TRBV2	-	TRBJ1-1	CASSERDDAETFF	TGTGCCAGCAGTGAAAGGGACGACGCTGAAACTTTCTTT
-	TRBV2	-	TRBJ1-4	CASVRLINEKLFF	TGTGCCAGCGTCCGGCTGATTAATGAAAAACTGTTTTTT
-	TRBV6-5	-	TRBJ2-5	CASSPSQETQYF	TGTGCCAGCAGTCCTTCCCAAGAGACCCAGTACTTC
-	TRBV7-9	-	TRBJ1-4	CASSLDRKLFF	TGTGCCAGCAGCTTAGATAGAAAACTGTTTTTT
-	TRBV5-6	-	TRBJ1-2	CASSSSPGEGRYGYTF	TGTGCCAGCAGCTCATCCCCCGGGGAGGGGAGGTATGGCTACACCTTC
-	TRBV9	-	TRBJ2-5	CASSVWVDQETQYF	TGTGCCAGCAGCGTATGGGTGGACCAAGAGACCCAGTACTTC
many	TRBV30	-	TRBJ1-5	CAWNGPYSNQPQHF	TGTGCCTGGAACGGGCCTTATAGCAATCAGCCCCAGCATTTT
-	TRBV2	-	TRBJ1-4	CASSEAGQTNEKLFF	TGTGCCAGCAGTGAAGCGGGGCAAACTAATGAAAAACTGTTTTTT
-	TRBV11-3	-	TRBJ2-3	CASSLRGGAQDTQYF	TGTGCCAGCAGCTTAAGAGGGGGGGCCCAAGATACGCAGTATTTT
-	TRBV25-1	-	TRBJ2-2	CASSELKGQNTGELFF	TGTGCCAGCAGTGAACTCAAAGGTCAGAACACCGGGGAGCTGTTTTTT
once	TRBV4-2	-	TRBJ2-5	CASSQGDADKETQYF	TGTGCCAGCAGCCAAGGGGACGCCGACAAAGAGACCCAGTACTTC
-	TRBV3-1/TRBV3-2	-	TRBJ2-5	CASSRTIQETQYF	TGTGCCAGCAGCCGGACTATTCAAGAGACCCAGTACTTC
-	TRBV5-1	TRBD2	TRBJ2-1	CASSLARGTSGAWQFF	TGCGCCAGCAGCTTGGCTAGAGGGACTAGCGGGGCGTGGCAGTTCTTC
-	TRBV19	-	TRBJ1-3	CASQLDLSSGNTIYF	TGTGCCAGCCAGCTAGATCTCTCTAGCGGAAACACCATATATTTT
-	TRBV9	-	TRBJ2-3	CASSVLEGTVDTQYF	TGTGCCAGCAGCGTATTGGAGGGAACGGTAGATACGCAGTATTTT
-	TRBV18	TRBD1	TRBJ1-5	CASSPGTGRGGNQPQHF	TGTGCCAGCTCACCCGGGACAGGCCGGGGCGGCAATCAGCCCCAGCATTTT
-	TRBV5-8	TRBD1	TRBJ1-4	CASLLQGARGEKLFF	TGTGCCAGCCTACTCCAGGGGGCGAGAGGGGAAAAACTGTTTTTT
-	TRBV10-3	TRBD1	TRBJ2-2	CAIRGQESGELFF	TGTGCCATCAGAGGACAGGAATCCGGGGAGCTGTTTTTT
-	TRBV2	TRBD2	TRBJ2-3	CASSGEAGVSDTQYF	TGTGCCAGCAGTGGGGAAGCGGGGGTCTCAGATACGCAGTATTTT
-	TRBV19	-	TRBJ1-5	CASSTQVSNQPQHF	TGTGCCAGTAGTACCCAGGTGTCGAATCAGCCCCAGCATTTT
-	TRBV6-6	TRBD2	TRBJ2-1	CASSPGGIYNEQFF	TGTGCCAGCAGCCCGGGGGGGATCTACAATGAGCAGTTCTTC
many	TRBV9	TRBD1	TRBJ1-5	CASSVEGTGNQPQHF	TGTGCCAGCAGCGTAGAGGGGACAGGCAACCAGCCCCAGCATTTT
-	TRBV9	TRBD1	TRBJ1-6	CASSSPSRLGQGNSPLHF	TGTGCCAGCAGCTCTCCCTCCCGACTGGGACAGGGCAATTCACCCCTCCACTTT
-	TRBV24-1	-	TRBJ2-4	CATSDWGNIQYF	TGTGCCACCAGTGATTGGGGAAACATTCAGTACTTC
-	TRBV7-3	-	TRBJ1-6	CASSPDSHNSPLHF	TGTGCCAGCAGCCCGGACAGTCATAATTCACCCCTCCACTTT
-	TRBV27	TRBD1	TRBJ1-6	CASSTGTGRDNSPLHF	TGTGCCAGCAGTACGGGGACAGGGCGTGATAATTCACCCCTCCACTTT
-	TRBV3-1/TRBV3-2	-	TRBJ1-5	CASSQDRGQPQHF	TGTGCCAGCAGCCAAGATAGGGGTCAGCCCCAGCATTTT
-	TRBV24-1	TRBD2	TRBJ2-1	CATSDLVGGAYNEQFF	TGTGCCACCAGTGATTTGGTCGGGGGGGCCTACAATGAGCAGTTCTTC
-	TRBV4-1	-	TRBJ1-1	CASSQDRSIGTEAFF	TGCGCCAGCAGCCAAGATCGGTCAATCGGGACTGAAGCTTTCTTT
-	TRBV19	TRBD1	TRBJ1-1	CASTPNRGTEAFF	TGTGCCAGTACCCCAAACAGGGGTACTGAAGCTTTCTTT
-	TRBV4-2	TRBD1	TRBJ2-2	CASSQVKGGFTGELFF	TGTGCCAGCAGCCAAGTTAAAGGGGGCTTCACCGGGGAGCTGTTTTTT
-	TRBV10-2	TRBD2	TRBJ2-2	CASLSGDGHNTGELFF	TGCGCCAGCCTTAGCGGGGACGGCCATAACACCGGGGAGCTGTTTTTT
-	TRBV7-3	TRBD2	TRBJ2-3	CASSFSGGLGDTQYF	TGTGCCAGCAGTTTTAGCGGGGGCCTTGGGGATACGCAGTATTTT
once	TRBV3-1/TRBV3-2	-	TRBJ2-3	CASSRMSAAFTDTQYF	TGTGCCAGCAGCCGCATGTCAGCGGCTTTCACAGATACGCAGTATTTT
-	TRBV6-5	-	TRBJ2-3	CASSFRGPTDTQYF	TGTGCCAGCAGCTTCAGGGGCCCGACAGATACGCAGTATTTT
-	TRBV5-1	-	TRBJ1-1	CASSSIFGNTEAFF	TGCGCCAGCAGTTCAATATTCGGGAACACTGAAGCTTTCTTT
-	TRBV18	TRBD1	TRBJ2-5	CASSLGQQETQYF	TGTGCCAGCTCACTGGGACAGCAAGAGACCCAGTACTTC
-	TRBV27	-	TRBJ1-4	CASSLTSGTYEKLFF	TGTGCCAGCAGTTTAACCTCCGGGACGTATGAAAAACTGTTTTTT
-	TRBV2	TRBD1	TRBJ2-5	CASSDRVGETQYF	TGTGCCAGCAGCGACAGGGTGGGGGAGACCCAGTACTTC
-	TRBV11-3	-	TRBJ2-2	CASSPSTGELFF	TGTGCCAGCAGCCCCAGTACAGGGGAGCTGTTTTTT
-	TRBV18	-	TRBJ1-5	CASSPLDSNQPQHF	TGTGCCAGCTCACCACTAGACAGCAATCAGCCCCAGCATTTT